This entry lists 8 T cell receptor beta chains sequenced from one sample in a study of spatial heterogeneity in lung cancer. TCRdb recomputed calls from the 5' RACE reads with MiXCR, one row per CDR3 protein. This table has roughly 82,000 distinct CDR3 sequences, about 12% appearing once. Time point noted: sample taken at primary tumor resection. Without sorting, whole RNA was sequenced from tumor, nontumor lung or frozen PBMC. The specimen was PBMCs, collected at surgery. These receptors were collected from a male donor with early-stage non-small cell lung cancer.

The chain carries TRBV12-3 or TRBV12-4 and TRBJ1-1, with D hard to call. The V end was cut by 1 base, the J end by 10 bases, with 10 bases between. The CDR3 covers 12 residues. CDR3 DNA: TGTGCCAGCAGTTTAGGAAAGGGTGCAGCTTTCTTT. It specifies CASSLGKGAAFF.

This clonotype was detected ten times or more. V usage is TRBV7-3 and J usage is TRBJ1-1; 7 nucleotides align to TRBD1. The CDR3 runs 14 residues. Germline-derived CDR1 and CDR2 are SGHTA and FQGTGA. Trimming cost V 5 bases and J 1 base; bases outside gene matches: 4. For the CDR3, the DNA is TGTGCCAGCAGCCTACAGGGGCCGAACACTGAAGCTTTCTTT. Amino acid sequence: CASSLQGPNTEAFF.

This clonotype has more than one count but fewer than ten. The V gene is TRBV29-1, the J gene TRBJ2-7; D is perhaps TRBD2 (6 bases). Trimming stripped 7 bases from V and 2 bases from J, with 12 bases between. The CDR3 spans 12 residues. Per the germline V gene, CDR1 is SQVTM and CDR2 is ANQGSEA. CDR3 coding DNA: TGCAGCGCAGGGACGGGAGCCTACGAGCAGTACTTC. The encoded protein is CSAGTGAYEQYF.

The V and J genes are TRBV30 and TRBJ1-1; D is ambiguous. Germline V CDR1 and CDR2: GTSNPN, SVGIG (reference sequence). Trimming shortened V by 5 bases and J by 2 bases, and 12 bases separated the two germline ends. This CDR3 region has 13 residues. CDR3: CAWAYRYNTEAFF. The CDR3 coding sequence is TGTGCCTGGGCCTATAGATATAACACTGAAGCTTTCTTT.

This clonotype was counted between two and nine times. This chain uses TRBV5-1 with TRBJ2-3; unclear D gene. Germline CDR1 is SGHRS and CDR2 is YFSETQ. Trimming removed 0 bases at V and 0 bases at J, with 11 bases between. CDR3 size: 16 residues. The CDR3 here is CASSLDGVSSTDTQYF. CDR3 nucleotides: TGCGCCAGCAGCTTGGATGGGGTGTCGAGCACAGATACGCAGTATTTT.

This clonotype was recorded many times. The chain couples TRBV12-5 to TRBJ1-6, with 7 nucleotides matching TRBD1. The CDR3 is 17 amino acids. V shed 0 bases and J 4 bases; nucleotides not matched to a gene: 6. Germline assignment: CDR1 LGHNT and CDR2 FRNRAP. CDR3: CASGLVGGRDYNSPLHF. The CDR3 DNA is TGTGCTAGTGGTTTGGTAGGGGGCCGAGATTATAATTCACCCCTCCACTTT.

The gene calls are TRBV29-1 and TRBJ2-2, with no clear D. The CDR3 length is 14 residues. Germline CDR1 SQVTM, CDR2 ANQGSEA. V was pared by 0 bases and J by 1 base, with 6 bases between. The CDR3 DNA is TGCAGCGTTGAAGATCGAGGGAACACCGGGGAGCTGTTTTTT. Translating it yields CSVEDRGNTGELFF.

This clonotype turned up a few times. The chain couples TRBV24-1 to TRBJ1-5; tentatively, D is TRBD1 (6 bases). The CDR3 length is 14 residues. V lost 5 bases and J 4 bases, leaving 11 bases between the germline ends. In germline, CDR1 is KGHDR, CDR2 SFDVKD. CDR3: CATSAGGGNQPQHF. DNA of the CDR3: TGTGCCACCAGTGCAGGAGGGGGAAATCAGCCCCAGCATTTT.